This T cell receptor (beta chain) was profiled in a study of blood T cell repertoires in COVID-19. From germline, CDR1 is SGDLS and CDR2 YYNGEE. V was trimmed by 0 bases and J by 5 bases, leaving 12 bases between them. CDR3 length equals 15 residues. The repertoire was sequenced with immunoSEQ multiplex PCR; TCRdb's copy has only in-frame clones and lacks some. The repertoire holds around 250,000 clones, with about 81% as singletons. Sequenced material: PBMCs or T cells enriched from blood (not recorded which). The sequence came from a man between 25 and 39 years old with acute COVID-19. The genes are TRBV9 and TRBJ2-1; D is perhaps TRBD1 (5 bases). CDR3: CASSVGQGINNEQFF. The CDR3 nucleotides read TGTGCCAGCAGCGTAGGGCAGGGCATCAACAATGAGCAGTTCTTC.